This T cell receptor beta chain was captured by sequencing in a study of T cell clonotyping in hematopoietic cell transplantation (dated by TCRdb to about 2021). About the full investigation: A total of roughly 150 blood samples were collected in the study from roughly 32 consecutive transplant recipients and their related donors. Patients were recruited between September 2015 and early 2017 and followed until September 2020 or death. The research as a whole found: The sample size was limited and the cells went unsorted, which meant the CD4 and CD8 repertoire contributions could not be told apart. Recipient repertoires showed only a small fraction of overlap with donor repertoires, and over 95% appeared de novo at the given depth. A decrease in recipient TCR diversity was observed after transplant, and a progressive increase in pathologically expanded clonotypes was seen from day 30 to day 180. Broader posttransplant TCR repertoire diversity was predicted by donor and pretransplant recipient Inverse Simpson Index values.

The germline V end is reduced by 4 bases and the J end by 5 bases; junction bases left unmatched: 3. Including the terminal cysteine and phenylalanine, the CDR3 comprises 13 residues. Of all the DNA, just the CDR3 is kept, 39 bases in frame from base 1. CDR1 and CDR2 are read off the germline V gene as SGHAT and FQNNGV. Worth noting for this clone: Its antigen specificity is not known. Per-base qualities were not stored, and no clone one base away is much larger.

In the paper's terms, the time point label means: 100 days after allo-HCT. Blood from recipients was drawn about 28 days before transplant and again at days 30, 100 and 180 after transplant. Nuclei Lysis Solution was used to extract genomic DNA from fresh or cryopreserved unfractionated peripheral blood mononuclear cells. With the immunoSEQ assay, which is a bias-controlled multiplex PCR relying on V- and J-specific primers, TCR beta CDR3 regions were amplified from genomic DNA. In a second PCR step, the CDR3 amplicons were tagged with a proprietary barcode plus Illumina adapter sequences. An Illumina MiSeq instrument was used to sequence the CDR3 libraries. The authors' analysis ran thus. Export and quality control were performed with immunoSEQ Analyzer 3.0, and downstream analyses were performed with R Bioconductor and Immunarch. Repertoire metrics were calculated using only productive rearrangements within the normalized downsampled data set. Pathologically expanded clonotypes were defined as those larger than 5 templates in the normalized cohort. The Inverse Simpson Index served as the measure of repertoire diversity. To capture all clonotypes, the CMV-specificity analyses were run on the non-normalized data set. TCRdb's version of the immuneACCESS table is confined to in-frame rearrangements and falls short of the full clone set. An unresolved V gene accounts for under half of the shortfall where checked; the remainder is of unknown origin. The V and J calls and clone size were taken over from that table, and D and trimming were inferred from the DNA. Here the sample has 15,000 or so clones; about 86% occur a single time. Under 6.5% of the sample goes to the ten largest clones.

The chain employs TRBV11-2 and TRBJ2-7; 9 of the junction bases match TRBD1. The source is a female patient in her forties or fifties who had an allogeneic stem cell transplant from a related donor, so T cells may come from the graft donor. Some clones in this sample may be carry-over from other donors' samples. Sequencing used PBMCs, obtained 100 days after allogeneic stem cell transplant. The bases read TGTGCCAGCAGCTCGGACAGGGGCCACGAGCAGTACTTC. The resulting protein is CASSSDRGHEQYF. Supplemented by the reference TRBV11-2 and TRBJ2-7 proteins around the CDR3, the complete variable domain is EAGVAQSPRYKIIEKRQSVAFWCNPISGHATLYWYQQILGQGPKLLIQFQNNGVVDDSQLPKDRFSAERLKGVDSTLKIQPAKLEDSAVYLCASSSDRGHEQYFGPGTRLTVT.